The present T cell receptor (beta chain) was sequenced within a study of post-analysis software for immune sequencing data. Study summary: Relapsing-remitting, secondary progressive and progressive-relapsing forms of multiple sclerosis all featured among disease courses.

This clonotype was observed a handful of times. The antigen remains undetermined. The ends lost 4 bases at V and 4 bases at J; junction bases unmatched: 8. The CDR3 totals 14 residues. Germline assignment: CDR1 SGHRS and CDR2 YFSETQ. TCR beta cDNA libraries had unique molecular identifiers. The authors obtained approximately 460,000 cDNA molecules from about 0.94 to 9.7 million T cells. TCRdb redid the calling of the PCR reads with MiXCR, one entry per CDR3 protein. Of around 440,000 distinct CDR3 sequences listed, 40% to 55% are singletons. Findings and caveats of the study: For normalized Chao1 diversity, multiple sclerosis patients scored significantly lower than controls did. In patients, TRBV5-6, TRBV5-1 and TRBV20-1 belonged to five or six TRBV segments found more frequently than in controls.

J is TRBJ2-7 and V is TRBV5-1; 7 bases map to TRBD2. This TCR was recovered from a girl aged 5-17 years with multiple sclerosis. Specimen: blood. The CDR3 protein is CASSQLSGGYEQYF. The CDR3 nucleotides are TGCGCCAGCAGCCAACTCTCGGGGGGATACGAGCAGTACTTC.